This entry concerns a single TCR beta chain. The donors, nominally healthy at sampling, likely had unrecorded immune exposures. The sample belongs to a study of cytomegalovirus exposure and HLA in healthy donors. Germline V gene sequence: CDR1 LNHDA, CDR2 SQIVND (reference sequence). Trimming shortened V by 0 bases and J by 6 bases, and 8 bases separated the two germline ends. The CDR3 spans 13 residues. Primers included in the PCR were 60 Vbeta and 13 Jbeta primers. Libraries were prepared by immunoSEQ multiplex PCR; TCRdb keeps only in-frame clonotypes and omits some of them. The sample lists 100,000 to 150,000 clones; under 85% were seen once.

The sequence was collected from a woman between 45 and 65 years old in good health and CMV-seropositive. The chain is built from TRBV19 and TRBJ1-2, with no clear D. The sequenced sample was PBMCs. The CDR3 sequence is CASSIDRRDGYTF. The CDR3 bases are TGTGCCAGTAGTATAGATCGTCGGGATGGCTACACCTTC.